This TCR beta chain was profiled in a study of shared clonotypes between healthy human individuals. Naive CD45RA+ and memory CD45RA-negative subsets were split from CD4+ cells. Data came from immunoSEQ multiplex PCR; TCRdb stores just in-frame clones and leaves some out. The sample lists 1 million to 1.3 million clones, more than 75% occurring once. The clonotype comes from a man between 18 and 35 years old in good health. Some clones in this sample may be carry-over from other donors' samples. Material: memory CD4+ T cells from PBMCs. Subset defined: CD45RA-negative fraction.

This CDR3 reads CASRGLAGVGGELFF. CDR3 bases: TGTGCCAGCAGGGGCCTAGCGGGAGTCGGGGGGGAGCTGTTTTTT. This chain connects TRBV2 to TRBJ2-2; 10 bases map to TRBD2. V lost 6 bases and J lost 8; bases outside the gene matches: 9. The CDR3 extends over 15 amino acids. Germline loops: CDR1 SNHLY, CDR2 FYNNEI.